These T cell receptor beta chains were read from a single sample in a study of CD8 T cells in ankylosing spondylitis. TCRdb recomputed calls from the 5' RACE reads with MiXCR, one row per CDR3 protein. The data hold under 450,000 distinct CDR3 sequences, with roughly a sixth observed a single time. Sequencing was carried out using blood, either unsorted or a sorted T cell fraction (not recorded which). These receptor sequences come from a male donor with ankylosing spondylitis. Both conserved end residues are part of each CDR3. Each record gives: clone size, D gene, V gene, J gene, CDR3 DNA, CDR3 protein. D genes are given only for firm matches. The size field is filled for only some rows; it gives once, few, many or a size class.

clone_size: .
d_call: TRBD2
v_call: TRBV2
j_call: TRBJ2-2
cdr3_nt: TGTGCCAGCACCCTGACTAGCGGGGGCCCTCCGACCGGGGAGCTGTTTTTT
cdr3_aa: CASTLTSGGPPTGELFF

clone_size: many
d_call: .
v_call: TRBV7-9
j_call: TRBJ2-5
cdr3_nt: TGTGCCAGCAGCTTAGACTCCAAGCGGGAGACCCAGTACTTC
cdr3_aa: CASSLDSKRETQYF

clone_size: .
d_call: .
v_call: TRBV7-9
j_call: TRBJ1-2
cdr3_nt: TGTGCCAGCAGCTTAAGGGAAATTGACGGCTACACCTTC
cdr3_aa: CASSLREIDGYTF

clone_size: .
d_call: TRBD1
v_call: TRBV6-1
j_call: TRBJ2-2
cdr3_nt: TGTGCCAGCACCGGGACAGGAGACACCGGGGAGCTGTTTTTT
cdr3_aa: CASTGTGDTGELFF

clone_size: few
d_call: TRBD1
v_call: TRBV19
j_call: TRBJ1-1
cdr3_nt: TGTGCCAGTACCCAGGGGGCCGGAGACACTGAAGCTTTCTTT
cdr3_aa: CASTQGAGDTEAFF

clone_size: .
d_call: .
v_call: TRBV29-1
j_call: TRBJ1-1
cdr3_nt: TGCAGCGCCACCCGGGGGACTGAAGCTTTCTTT
cdr3_aa: CSATRGTEAFF

clone_size: .
d_call: TRBD1
v_call: TRBV10-3
j_call: TRBJ2-7
cdr3_nt: TGTGCCATCAGTCCGGGACAGGCGGCGCGCGAGCAGTACTTC
cdr3_aa: CAISPGQAAREQYF

clone_size: .
d_call: .
v_call: TRBV18
j_call: TRBJ2-1
cdr3_nt: TGTGCCAGCTCCGATGGTCAGCATGAGCAGTTCTTC
cdr3_aa: CASSDGQHEQFF

clone_size: few
d_call: .
v_call: TRBV20-1
j_call: TRBJ2-1
cdr3_nt: TGCAGTGCTAGAGATGGTCAGGCCTCCTACAATGAGCAGTTCTTC
cdr3_aa: CSARDGQASYNEQFF

clone_size: .
d_call: .
v_call: TRBV19
j_call: TRBJ1-1
cdr3_nt: TGTGCCAGTACCCGAGGGGGGGCCACTGAAGCTTTCTTT
cdr3_aa: CASTRGGATEAFF

clone_size: few
d_call: .
v_call: TRBV12-3/TRBV12-4
j_call: TRBJ1-5
cdr3_nt: TGTGCCAGCAGTCCAGGAGGTTGGGGGATACAGCCCCAGCATTTT
cdr3_aa: CASSPGGWGIQPQHF

clone_size: .
d_call: TRBD1
v_call: TRBV2
j_call: TRBJ2-7
cdr3_nt: TGTGCCAGCAGTGTAGGGACAGTCGGCTACGAGCAGTACTTC
cdr3_aa: CASSVGTVGYEQYF

clone_size: few
d_call: .
v_call: TRBV15
j_call: TRBJ1-1
cdr3_nt: TGTGCCACCAGCAGACCCGGACAAGCGAACACTGAAGCTTTCTTT
cdr3_aa: CATSRPGQANTEAFF

clone_size: .
d_call: TRBD2
v_call: TRBV3-1
j_call: TRBJ2-2
cdr3_nt: TGTGCCAGCAGCCAAGGGACTAGCGGGAGTGGGAACACCGGGGAGCTGTTTTTT
cdr3_aa: CASSQGTSGSGNTGELFF

clone_size: few
d_call: .
v_call: TRBV14
j_call: TRBJ1-1
cdr3_nt: TGTGCCAGCAGACCCACAACCAGGGGGAACACTGAAGCTTTCTTT
cdr3_aa: CASRPTTRGNTEAFF

clone_size: few
d_call: TRBD2
v_call: TRBV5-1
j_call: TRBJ2-7
cdr3_nt: TGCGCCAGCAGCTACCGACTAGCGGGGTTAGACGAGCAGTACTTC
cdr3_aa: CASSYRLAGLDEQYF

clone_size: .
d_call: TRBD2
v_call: TRBV4-2
j_call: TRBJ2-3
cdr3_nt: TGTGCCAGCAGCCCACGCCCGGGACTAGCGGGAGGGGGAGATACGCAGTATTTT
cdr3_aa: CASSPRPGLAGGGDTQYF

clone_size: few
d_call: TRBD1
v_call: TRBV2
j_call: TRBJ1-1
cdr3_nt: TGTGCCAGCAGCCAGGGACAGGGAAGCACTGAAGCTTTCTTT
cdr3_aa: CASSQGQGSTEAFF

clone_size: .
d_call: .
v_call: TRBV15
j_call: TRBJ1-4
cdr3_nt: TGTGCCACCAGCAGAGACAGGAGCTCAACTAATGAAAAACTGTTTTTT
cdr3_aa: CATSRDRSSTNEKLFF

clone_size: .
d_call: .
v_call: TRBV4-1
j_call: TRBJ2-3
cdr3_nt: TGCGCCAGCAGCCAAATGGATAACAGGGTAGATACGCAGTATTTT
cdr3_aa: CASSQMDNRVDTQYF

clone_size: few
d_call: .
v_call: TRBV6-1
j_call: TRBJ2-3
cdr3_nt: TGTGCCAGCAGACAGGACAGAGACACAGATACGCAGTATTTT
cdr3_aa: CASRQDRDTDTQYF

clone_size: .
d_call: .
v_call: TRBV5-1
j_call: TRBJ2-3
cdr3_nt: TGCGCCAGCAGCTTGGGGGAGGTCACAGATACGCAGTATTTT
cdr3_aa: CASSLGEVTDTQYF

clone_size: .
d_call: .
v_call: TRBV6-1
j_call: TRBJ1-3
cdr3_nt: TGTGCCAGCAGTTCAGGCTTCTCTGGAAACACCATATATTTT
cdr3_aa: CASSSGFSGNTIYF

clone_size: few
d_call: TRBD2
v_call: TRBV3-1
j_call: TRBJ2-5
cdr3_nt: TGTGCCAGCAGCCAAGTCAGCGGGGCCCTCGAGACCCAGTACTTC
cdr3_aa: CASSQVSGALETQYF

clone_size: few
d_call: .
v_call: TRBV27
j_call: TRBJ1-5
cdr3_nt: TGTGCCAGCAGTTCCCGGCCCAATAGCAATCAGCCCCAGCATTTT
cdr3_aa: CASSSRPNSNQPQHF

clone_size: many
d_call: .
v_call: TRBV12-3/TRBV12-4
j_call: TRBJ1-5
cdr3_nt: TGTGCCAGCAGTTTCGGGCAGGGGTTTGAAGTAGATCAGCCCCAGCATTTT
cdr3_aa: CASSFGQGFEVDQPQHF

clone_size: few
d_call: .
v_call: TRBV16
j_call: TRBJ1-1
cdr3_nt: TGTGCCAGCAGCCCTAACAACAGGAACACTGAAGCTTTCTTT
cdr3_aa: CASSPNNRNTEAFF

clone_size: .
d_call: .
v_call: TRBV5-1
j_call: TRBJ1-5
cdr3_nt: TGCGCCAGCAGATCCGAGGGGGGGTATCAGCCCCAGCATTTT
cdr3_aa: CASRSEGGYQPQHF

clone_size: many
d_call: TRBD1
v_call: TRBV11-3
j_call: TRBJ1-2
cdr3_nt: TGTGCCAGCAGCCCCGGGACAGGGGGATTCGATGGCTACACCTTC
cdr3_aa: CASSPGTGGFDGYTF

clone_size: few
d_call: TRBD1
v_call: TRBV6-2/TRBV6-3
j_call: TRBJ1-5
cdr3_nt: TGTGCCAGCACGGACTCTCCGGGGACAGGGATCAATCAGCCCCAGCATTTT
cdr3_aa: CASTDSPGTGINQPQHF

clone_size: many
d_call: TRBD1
v_call: TRBV7-7
j_call: TRBJ2-1
cdr3_nt: TGTGCTAGCAGCGGACGGACAGGTACTGAGCAGTTCTTC
cdr3_aa: CASSGRTGTEQFF

clone_size: .
d_call: .
v_call: TRBV11-2
j_call: TRBJ1-1
cdr3_nt: TGTGCCAGCAGCCCAGAACAGATAATGAACACTGAAGCTTTCTTT
cdr3_aa: CASSPEQIMNTEAFF

clone_size: many
d_call: TRBD2
v_call: TRBV20-1
j_call: TRBJ2-3
cdr3_nt: TGCAGTGCTAGAGAAGCGGGGGGGCGTCATACGCAGTATTTT
cdr3_aa: CSAREAGGRHTQYF

clone_size: few
d_call: TRBD2
v_call: TRBV4-2
j_call: TRBJ2-7
cdr3_nt: TGTGCCAGCAGCCAGGAGACCGGACTAGCGGGAGTCGGGGAGCAGTACTTC
cdr3_aa: CASSQETGLAGVGEQYF

clone_size: few
d_call: .
v_call: TRBV4-2
j_call: TRBJ2-1
cdr3_nt: TGTGCCAGCAGCCAAGTACCCGGCGCGGGGTATCACGCCGGCAATAATGAGCAGTTCTTC
cdr3_aa: CASSQVPGAGYHAGNNEQFF

clone_size: .
d_call: .
v_call: TRBV3-1
j_call: TRBJ1-4
cdr3_nt: TGTGCCAGCAGCTGGGGGGACACCGATAATGAAAAACTGTTTTTT
cdr3_aa: CASSWGDTDNEKLFF

clone_size: many
d_call: TRBD2
v_call: TRBV20-1
j_call: TRBJ2-5
cdr3_nt: TGCAGTGCTCCACTGGGCGGGGGACGAGGAGAGACCCAGTACTTC
cdr3_aa: CSAPLGGGRGETQYF

clone_size: few
d_call: .
v_call: TRBV6-1
j_call: TRBJ1-6
cdr3_nt: TGTGCCAGCAGTCGACCGGCGGCAATGAATTCACCCCTCCACTTT
cdr3_aa: CASSRPAAMNSPLHF

clone_size: .
d_call: .
v_call: TRBV19
j_call: TRBJ1-5
cdr3_nt: TGTGCCAGTAGTACCATCTCGGACGGGAATAATGTTCGGCCCCAGCATTTT
cdr3_aa: CASSTISDGNNVRPQHF

clone_size: .
d_call: .
v_call: TRBV6-2/TRBV6-3
j_call: TRBJ2-1
cdr3_nt: TGTGCCAGCAGTTACGGCTCGCGGCAGCCTGGCAATGAGCAGTTCTTC
cdr3_aa: CASSYGSRQPGNEQFF

clone_size: few
d_call: TRBD1
v_call: TRBV6-2/TRBV6-3
j_call: TRBJ1-2
cdr3_nt: TGTGCCAGCAGCGGACAGGGAAGTGGTGGCTACACCTTC
cdr3_aa: CASSGQGSGGYTF

clone_size: few
d_call: TRBD2
v_call: TRBV29-1
j_call: TRBJ2-5
cdr3_nt: TGCAGCGTTGACGGGGGGAAACAAGAGACCCAGTACTTC
cdr3_aa: CSVDGGKQETQYF

clone_size: few
d_call: TRBD1
v_call: TRBV5-1
j_call: TRBJ2-2
cdr3_nt: TGCGCCAGCAGCAGGATACGAGGGACAGACCTAACCGGGGAGCTGTTTTTT
cdr3_aa: CASSRIRGTDLTGELFF

clone_size: .
d_call: TRBD1
v_call: TRBV28
j_call: TRBJ2-1
cdr3_nt: TGTGCCAGCAGTTTGGGGACAGCTGACAATGAGCAGTTCTTC
cdr3_aa: CASSLGTADNEQFF

clone_size: .
d_call: TRBD1
v_call: TRBV20-1
j_call: TRBJ2-1
cdr3_nt: TGCAGTGCTAGGGACAGGCCGCTTAGCTCCTACAATGAGCAGTTCTTC
cdr3_aa: CSARDRPLSSYNEQFF

clone_size: many
d_call: .
v_call: TRBV29-1
j_call: TRBJ1-2
cdr3_nt: TGCAGCGTTGGGTGGGACTATGGCTACACCTTC
cdr3_aa: CSVGWDYGYTF

clone_size: few
d_call: TRBD1
v_call: TRBV5-1
j_call: TRBJ2-3
cdr3_nt: TGCGCCAGCAGCCAGCAGACAGGGGCCGCTTCAGATACGCAGTATTTT
cdr3_aa: CASSQQTGAASDTQYF

clone_size: .
d_call: TRBD2
v_call: TRBV7-2
j_call: TRBJ2-5
cdr3_nt: TGTGCCAGCAGCTTTGCTCCTAGCGGACAAGAGACCCAGTACTTC
cdr3_aa: CASSFAPSGQETQYF

clone_size: few
d_call: TRBD2
v_call: TRBV20-1
j_call: TRBJ2-7
cdr3_nt: TGCAGTGCTATGGGACTAGCGGGAATATACGAGCAGTACTTC
cdr3_aa: CSAMGLAGIYEQYF

clone_size: .
d_call: TRBD2
v_call: TRBV3-1
j_call: TRBJ2-7
cdr3_nt: TGTGCCAGCAGCCAACGCCCCCACGGACTAGCGGGTAGGTCCTACGAGCAGTACTTC
cdr3_aa: CASSQRPHGLAGRSYEQYF

clone_size: .
d_call: .
v_call: TRBV2
j_call: TRBJ1-4
cdr3_nt: TGTGCCAGCAGGCAACAGTCTGCAACTAATGAAAAACTGTTTTTT
cdr3_aa: CASRQQSATNEKLFF

clone_size: .
d_call: .
v_call: TRBV25-1
j_call: TRBJ2-2
cdr3_nt: TGTGCCAGCAGACCAACAGGGTTCCCAACCGGGGAGCTGTTTTTT
cdr3_aa: CASRPTGFPTGELFF

clone_size: few
d_call: TRBD1
v_call: TRBV2
j_call: TRBJ1-1
cdr3_nt: TGTGCCAGCAGTTACAGGGGAGCCAACACTGAAGCTTTCTTT
cdr3_aa: CASSYRGANTEAFF

clone_size: .
d_call: TRBD1
v_call: TRBV2
j_call: TRBJ2-7
cdr3_nt: TGTGCCAGCAGGGTAGGACAGGGTGGATACGAGCAGTACTTC
cdr3_aa: CASRVGQGGYEQYF

clone_size: .
d_call: .
v_call: TRBV20-1
j_call: TRBJ1-1
cdr3_nt: TGCAGTGCTAGAGATCCTTTACTGAACACTGAAGCTTTCTTT
cdr3_aa: CSARDPLLNTEAFF